This TCR beta chain was profiled in a study of blood T cell repertoires in COVID-19 (dated by TCRdb to about 2020). Study-wide context: The collaborator samples originated in the United States, Italy and Spain and spanned the acute and convalescent phases of COVID-19. Deeply sampled blood TCRbeta repertoires from subjects exposed to, actively infected with, or recovered from COVID-19 were included in the dataset. The material from the prospective study consisted of cDNA or gDNA derived from T cells, B-cell-depleted T cells, or PBMCs. Sample metadata almost always included a de-identified subject ID, COVID-19 status, age in years and sex. The repertoires were released in a freely available public database intended as a resource for research on the immune response to SARS-CoV-2. The samples were drawn from two sources: the first 160 participants of the ongoing ImmuneRACE study, and 1,000 to 1,500 subjects contributed by 6 global collaborators. HLA class I and class II types, where available, came from metadata supplied by the sample provider rather than from assay-based typing.

TCRbeta CDR3 regions were amplified from genomic DNA by means of the immunoSEQ Assay, a bias-controlled multiplex PCR. Concerning the study's data processing: The number of nucleated cells in each sample was estimated by amplification of reference gene primers within the assay. Sequence reads were collapsed and filtered to measure the absolute abundance of every unique TCRbeta CDR3 rearrangement. For each sample, productive Simpson clonality was calculated by taking the square root of Simpson's diversity index across productive rearrangements. TCRdb took over this immuneACCESS table, retaining in-frame rearrangements with V and J assigned. Such tables are incomplete; in checked studies, under half of the missing clones stem from an unresolved V gene, and the remainder is unexplained. D and trimming were read from the DNA, whereas the V and J calls and clone size are those reported in that table. The sample table records 25,000 to 35,000 clones; approximately 91% of these occur just once. Jointly, the top ten make up 4.5% to 6% of the sample.

In the germline V gene (reference sequence), CDR1 corresponds to SEHNR and CDR2 to FQNEAQ. V lost 5 bases and J lost 5 bases, and the count of bases not matched to a germline gene is 13. Its CDR3 holds 16 amino acids, cysteine through phenylalanine. Only the CDR3 portion is preserved as DNA: 48 bases, with reading frame beginning at the first base. General study outcomes and caveats: The quantity of clinical and demographic metadata differed by source and by participant and was supplied without curation.

As for this clone: There is no known antigen for this receptor. It has no much larger one-base neighbor in the sample; base qualities were not kept.

The collaborating institutions used their own protocols to collect whole blood in K2EDTA tubes. For TCRbeta analysis, collaborators shipped samples as frozen whole blood, isolated PBMCs, or DNA extracted from either of those sample types. Sequencing input: peripheral blood. Rearrangement joined TRBV7-9 to TRBJ2-5; 8 nucleotides in the junction match TRBD2. The TCR originated in a human donor in a cohort sampled during active COVID-19. The DNA sequence is given as TGTGCCAGCAGCCCCCTAAGCGGGAGCGGTAAGGAGACCCAGTACTTC. The translation is CASSPLSGSGKETQYF.